These 24 T cell receptor beta chains were all obtained from the same sample, sequenced in a study of control samples from healthy donors and cancer patients. Sequenced by immunoSEQ multiplex PCR; TCRdb stores in-frame clones only, minus some. The table records about 92,000 clones, roughly 82% of them present only once. Sequenced: blood. These receptors all stem from a woman aged 55-75 years in good health.

This sequence joins TRBV7-2 and TRBJ2-1, with TRBD2 matching over 10 bases. The CDR3 consists of 15 residues. Germline-derived CDR1 and CDR2 are SGHTA and FQGNSA. Trimming took 4 bases from V and 3 from J; bases not matched to a gene: 3. CDR3 residues: CASSSGLAVYNEQFF. Written as DNA, the CDR3 is TGTGCCAGCAGCTCCGGACTAGCGGTCTACAATGAGCAGTTCTTC.

This clone was found once. The gene calls are TRBV7-9 and TRBJ2-3; D possibly corresponds to TRBD1 (6 bases). With 1 base removed from V and 5 bases from J, the gap between germline ends came to 13 bases. Germline CDR1 SEHNR, CDR2 FQNEAQ (reference sequence). This CDR3 spans 15 amino acids. CDR3 amino acids: CASSLGGQGQDTQYF. In DNA form, the CDR3 reads TGTGCCAGCAGCTTAGGAGGCCAGGGGCAAGATACGCAGTATTTT.

For the CDR3, the DNA is TGTGCCAGCAGCGTTGACAGGGGGGAGACCCAGTACTTC. Translation gives CASSVDRGETQYF. The rearrangement links TRBV9 to TRBJ2-5, with 9 bases matching TRBD1. Germline loops: CDR1 SGDLS, CDR2 YYNGEE. There are 13 residues in the CDR3. V trimming: 2 bases; J trimming: 5 bases; junction bases outside the gene matches: 1. The full variable domain, with the rest looked up from reference TRBV9 and TRBJ2-5, is DSGVTQTPKHLITATGQRVTLRCSPRSGDLSVYWYQQSLDQGLQFLIQYYNGEERAKGNILERFSAQQFPDLHSELNLSSLELGDSALYFCASSVDRGETQYFGPGTRLLVL.

The V call is TRBV28, the J call TRBJ1-2, with a tentative D call TRBD1 (6 bases). Germline lookup yields CDR1 MDHEN and CDR2 SYDVKM. V was trimmed by 6 bases and J by 8 bases, leaving 13 bases between them. This CDR3 contains 12 residues. CDR3 nucleotides: TGTGCCAGCAGCTCCGGGGGCCCGGGCTACACCTTC. Amino acid sequence: CASSSGGPGYTF.

V is TRBV2 and J is TRBJ2-1; D remains unclear. CDR1 is SNHLY, CDR2 FYNNEI, per germline. This CDR3 has 12 residues. Trimming pared 6 bases from V and 4 bases from J, leaving 7 bases between. The CDR3: CASSAGYNEQFF. DNA for the CDR3: TGTGCCAGCAGCGCCGGGTACAATGAGCAGTTCTTC.

V and J are TRBV2 and TRBJ1-2; 11 bases are shared with TRBD1. The CDR3 has 13 residues. Trimming took 7 bases from V and 6 from J; bases not matched to a gene: 4. Germline CDR1 is SNHLY and CDR2 is FYNNEI. In DNA form, the CDR3 reads TGTGCCAGCAATGTGGGACAGGGGGATGGCTACACCTTC. Translating it yields CASNVGQGDGYTF. The whole variable domain, remainder taken from reference TRBV2 and TRBJ1-2, is EPEVTQTPSHQVTQMGQEVILRCVPISNHLYFYWYRQILGQKVEFLVSFYNNEISEKSEIFDDQFSVERPDGSNFTLKIRSTKLEDSAMYFCASNVGQGDGYTFGSGTRLTVV.

The V call is TRBV2, the J call TRBJ1-1, with a possible D match to TRBD1 (6 bases). This CDR3 spans 12 amino acids. The germline V gene encodes CDR1 SNHLY and CDR2 FYNNEI. The CDR3 here is CGGQGMNTEAFF. The CDR3 bases are TGTGGGGGGCAGGGGATGAACACTGAAGCTTTCTTT.

The CDR3 DNA is TGCGCCAGCAGCTTTAGGATCAGCTCGAGCAACTTGAACACTGAAGCTTTCTTT. Amino acids: CASSFRISSSNLNTEAFF. The V and J genes are TRBV5-1 and TRBJ1-1, with unresolved D. V shed 2 bases and J shed 0 bases, with 20 bases lying between them. The CDR3 loop spans 18 amino acids. From germline, CDR1 is SGHRS and CDR2 YFSETQ.

The chain has TRBV5-1 and TRBJ2-3, with TRBD1 as a possible D gene (6 bases). Per the germline V gene, CDR1 is SGHRS and CDR2 is YFSETQ. The V end was cut by 2 bases, the J end by 0 bases, with 13 bases between. The CDR3 runs 16 residues. CDR3 protein: CASSLQGGASTDTQYF. The CDR3 coding sequence is TGCGCCAGCAGCTTACAGGGCGGTGCTAGCACAGATACGCAGTATTTT.

V and J are TRBV6-5 and TRBJ2-7; no clear D gene. The CDR3 spans 13 residues. The germline gives CDR1 MNHEY, CDR2 SVGAGI. V lost 4 bases to trimming and J lost 4 bases, with 11 bases between them. The CDR3 loop reads CASSWSSSYEQYF. CDR3 in DNA: TGTGCCAGCAGTTGGAGTAGTAGTTACGAGCAGTACTTC.

This clone has more than one count but fewer than ten. The gene calls are TRBV2 and TRBJ1-3; D is undetermined. The length of the CDR3 is 14 residues. The germline V gene has CDR1 SNHLY and CDR2 FYNNEI. With 6 bases removed from V and 0 bases from J, the gap between germline ends came to 9 bases. The CDR3 DNA reads TGTGCCAGCAGAGAGGCAGCCTCTGGAAACACCATATATTTT. It is translated as CASREAASGNTIYF.

The chain combines TRBV2 with TRBJ2-3; no firm D call. There are 11 residues in the CDR3. Germline CDR1 and CDR2: SNHLY and FYNNEI. The germline V and J ends were trimmed by 5 bases and 5 bases, with 5 bases remaining between them. CDR3: CASSNKDTQYF. The CDR3 DNA sequence: TGTGCCAGCAGTAACAAAGATACGCAGTATTTT.

The chain recombines TRBV4-3 with TRBJ2-1; D not resolved. CDR1 is LGHNA and CDR2 is YSLEER in the germline V gene. Trimming took off 1 base at V and 1 base at J, with 8 bases between the two ends. The CDR3 runs to 15 residues. The CDR3 DNA follows: TGCGCCAGCAGCCAAGGCAGCTGGTCCTACAATGAGCAGTTCTTC. The encoded protein is CASSQGSWSYNEQFF.

J is TRBJ1-5 and V is TRBV19; tentative D call: TRBD1 (5 bases). The CDR3 is made up of 14 amino acids. V lost 3 bases and J lost 7, with 13 bases in between. CDR1 is LNHDA and CDR2 is SQIVND in the germline V gene (reference sequence). The chain's CDR3 is CASSMQSGGQPQHF. The CDR3 DNA follows: TGTGCCAGTAGTATGCAGAGCGGGGGACAGCCCCAGCATTTT.

The V and J genes are TRBV7-9 and TRBJ2-7; TRBD1 might be the D (7 bases). The CDR3 has 13 residues. In germline, CDR1 is SEHNR, CDR2 FQNEAQ (reference sequence). The V end was cut by 2 bases, the J end by 7 bases, with 12 bases between. The CDR3 sequence: CASSLKGAGEQYF. CDR3 nucleotides: TGTGCCAGCAGCTTAAAGGGGGCGGGGGAGCAGTACTTC.

The CDR3 here is CASGLPIAPGSSVGGNTIYF. CDR3 sequence (DNA): TGTGCCAGCGGCCTCCCGATCGCACCCGGTAGTTCAGTCGGTGGAAACACCATATATTTT. The rearrangement joins TRBV28 to TRBJ1-3, with no clear D. The V end lost 8 bases, the J end lost 3 bases, and 32 bases lay between the germline ends. The CDR3 has 20 residues. Germline loops: CDR1 MDHEN, CDR2 SYDVKM.

The chain couples TRBV18 to TRBJ2-7, with 10 bases that match TRBD2. Germline CDR1 is KGHSH and CDR2 is LQKENI. The V segment lost 2 bases and the J segment 2 bases; nucleotides outside the gene matches: 6. This CDR3 has 16 residues. The CDR3 sequence: CASSPTLLAGTYEQYF. The DNA for the CDR3 is TGTGCCAGCTCACCAACTCTACTAGCGGGGACCTACGAGCAGTACTTC.

The chain couples TRBV6-2 or TRBV6-3 to TRBJ2-4; the match to TRBD2 covers 9 bases. The CDR3 loop spans 16 amino acids. The germline gives CDR1 MNHEY, CDR2 SVGEGT. Losses at the gene ends were 5 bases for V and 9 bases for J; bases not matched to a gene: 14. The CDR3 region is CASSPRGSGGPGIQYF. The CDR3 DNA sequence: TGTGCCAGCAGTCCCCGGGGGAGCGGGGGGCCGGGCATTCAGTACTTC.

This chain connects TRBV2 to TRBJ2-2, with a tentative D call TRBD2 (5 bases). From germline, CDR1 is SNHLY and CDR2 FYNNEI. V lost 2 bases and J 4 bases, leaving 11 bases between the germline ends. This CDR3 contains 15 residues. The CDR3 is CASSEKGVGTGELFF. CDR3 DNA: TGTGCCAGCAGTGAAAAGGGAGTTGGCACCGGGGAGCTGTTTTTT.

The J gene is TRBJ2-7, the V gene TRBV7-2; 10 bases fit TRBD1. The junction had 2 bases not matched to a gene; V was cut back by 4 bases and J by 2 bases. The CDR3 loop spans 14 amino acids. The germline gives CDR1 SGHTA, CDR2 FQGNSA. This CDR3 reads CASSWTGGAYEQYF. As DNA, the CDR3 is TGTGCCAGCAGCTGGACAGGGGGAGCCTACGAGCAGTACTTC.

The chain carries TRBV15 and TRBJ1-5; unclear D gene. The germline CDR1 and CDR2 sequences are LNHNV and YYDKDF (reference sequence). CDR3 length equals 13 residues. Trimming took off 7 bases at V and 3 bases at J, with 10 bases between the two ends. The DNA of the CDR3 is TGTGCCACCAAGGCAGACCTCAATCAGCCCCAGCATTTT. This encodes CATKADLNQPQHF.

CDR3 bases: TGCGCCAGCAGCTTGGTTTTGGGCAGGGGCGACAAACTGTTTTTT. Translated, it gives CASSLVLGRGDKLFF. This chain joins TRBV5-1 and TRBJ1-4; maybe TRBD1 (6 bases). Germline V gives CDR1 SGHRS, CDR2 YFSETQ. The ends were cut back, 0 bases at V and 11 bases at J, with 17 bases in the middle. This CDR3 is 15 amino acids long. Using reference TRBV5-1 and TRBJ1-4 for the parts outside the CDR3, the full variable domain is KAGVTQTPRYLIKTRGQQVTLSCSPISGHRSVSWYQQTPGQGLQFLFEYFSETQRNKGNFPGRFSGRQFSNSRSEMNVSTLELGDSALYLCASSLVLGRGDKLFFGSGTQLSVL.

The chain joins TRBV12-3 or TRBV12-4 to TRBJ2-7, with TRBD1 matching over 7 bases. This CDR3 is 11 amino acids long. V lost 6 bases, J lost 11 bases, and 7 bases stayed unmatched. DNA for the CDR3: TGTGCCAGCAGCGGGGCACAGGGGAAGTACTTC. Protein product: CASSGAQGKYF.

The gene calls are TRBV6-5 and TRBJ2-3; TRBD2 matches 9 bases. The CDR3 is made up of 15 amino acids. From germline, CDR1 is MNHEY and CDR2 SVGAGI. With 5 bases clipped from V and 6 bases from J, the junction kept 9 bases outside the gene matches. The CDR3 sequence is CASSPGGGVQDTQYF. The CDR3 DNA is TGTGCCAGCAGTCCCGGCGGGGGGGTTCAGGATACGCAGTATTTT.